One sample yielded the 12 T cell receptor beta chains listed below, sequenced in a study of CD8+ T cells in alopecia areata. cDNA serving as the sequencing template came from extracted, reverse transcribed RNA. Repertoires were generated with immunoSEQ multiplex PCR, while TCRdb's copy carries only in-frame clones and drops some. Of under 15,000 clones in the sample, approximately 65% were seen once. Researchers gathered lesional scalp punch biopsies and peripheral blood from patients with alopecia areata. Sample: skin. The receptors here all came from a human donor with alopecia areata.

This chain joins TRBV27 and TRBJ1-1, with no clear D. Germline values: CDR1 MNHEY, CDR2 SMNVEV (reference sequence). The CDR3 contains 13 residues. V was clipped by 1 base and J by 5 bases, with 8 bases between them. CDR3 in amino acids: CASSLFRGTEAFF. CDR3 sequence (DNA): TGTGCCAGCAGTTTATTCCGGGGAACTGAAGCTTTCTTT.

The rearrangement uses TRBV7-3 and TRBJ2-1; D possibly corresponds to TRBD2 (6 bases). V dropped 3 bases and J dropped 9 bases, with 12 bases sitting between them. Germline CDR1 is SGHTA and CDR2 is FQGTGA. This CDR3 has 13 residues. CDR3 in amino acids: CASSFMEGAEQFF. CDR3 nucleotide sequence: TGTGCCAGCAGCTTTATGGAGGGAGCTGAGCAGTTCTTC.

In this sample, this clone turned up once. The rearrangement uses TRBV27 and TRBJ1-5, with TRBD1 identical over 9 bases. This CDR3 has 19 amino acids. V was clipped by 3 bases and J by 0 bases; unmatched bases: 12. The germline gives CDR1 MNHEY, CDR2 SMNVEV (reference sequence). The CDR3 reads CASSFGWGQGASSNQPQHF. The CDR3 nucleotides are TGTGCCAGCAGTTTTGGTTGGGGACAGGGTGCCTCTAGCAATCAGCCCCAGCATTTT.

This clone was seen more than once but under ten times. CDR3 sequence: CASSVRIFGGYEQYF. The DNA for the CDR3 is TGTGCCAGTAGTGTCCGGATATTCGGGGGTTACGAGCAGTACTTC. The chain recombines TRBV19 with TRBJ2-7; D is perhaps TRBD2 (6 bases). Germline lookup yields CDR1 LNHDA and CDR2 SQIVND (reference sequence). The CDR3 is 15 residues long. The germline V and J ends were trimmed by 5 bases and 4 bases, with 18 bases remaining between them. Complete variable domain (other parts from reference TRBV19 and TRBJ2-7): DGGITQSPKYLFRKEGQNVTLSCEQNLNHDAMYWYRQDPGQGLRLIYYSQIVNDFQKGDIAEGYSVSREKKESFPLTVTSAQKNPTAFYLCASSVRIFGGYEQYFGPGTRLTVT.

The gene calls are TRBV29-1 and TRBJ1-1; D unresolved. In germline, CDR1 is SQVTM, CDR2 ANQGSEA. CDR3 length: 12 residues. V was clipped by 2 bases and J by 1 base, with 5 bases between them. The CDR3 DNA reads TGCAGCGTTGAAAACCAGAACACTGAAGCTTTCTTT. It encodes CSVENQNTEAFF.

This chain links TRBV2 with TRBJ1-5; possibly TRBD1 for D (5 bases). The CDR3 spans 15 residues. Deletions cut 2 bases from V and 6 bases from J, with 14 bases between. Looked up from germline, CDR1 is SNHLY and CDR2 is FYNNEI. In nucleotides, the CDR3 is TGTGCCAGCAGTGAATTGGGGCAGGGCGGTCAGCCCCAGCATTTT. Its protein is CASSELGQGGQPQHF.

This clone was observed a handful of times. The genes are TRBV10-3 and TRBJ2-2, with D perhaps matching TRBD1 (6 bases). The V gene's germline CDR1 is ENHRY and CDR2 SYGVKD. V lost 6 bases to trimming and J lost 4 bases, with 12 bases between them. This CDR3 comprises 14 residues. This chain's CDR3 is CAIRDRDTTGELFF. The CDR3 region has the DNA TGTGCCATCAGAGACCGGGACACCACCGGGGAGCTGTTTTTT.

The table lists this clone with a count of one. The CDR3 spells CASSSPPGATDTQYF. The DNA of the CDR3 is TGTGCCAGCAGCTCCCCCCCGGGGGCCACAGATACGCAGTATTTT. The rearrangement links TRBV9 to TRBJ2-3; D is possibly TRBD1 or TRBD2 (6 bases each). Looked up from germline, CDR1 is SGDLS and CDR2 is YYNGEE. CDR3 length equals 15 residues. V lost 4 bases, J lost 2 bases, and 14 bases lay in between.

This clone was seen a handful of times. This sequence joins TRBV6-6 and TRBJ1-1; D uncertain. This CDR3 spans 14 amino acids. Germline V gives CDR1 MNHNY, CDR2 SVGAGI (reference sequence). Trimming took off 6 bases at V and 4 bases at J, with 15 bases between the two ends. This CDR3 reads CASRGLLPFTEAFF. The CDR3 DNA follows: TGTGCCAGCAGAGGACTCCTTCCCTTCACTGAAGCTTTCTTT.

The CDR3 here is CASTYWPNTDTQYF. The CDR3, as DNA: TGTGCCAGCACTTATTGGCCGAACACAGATACGCAGTATTTT. The genes are TRBV2 and TRBJ2-3, with unresolved D. The CDR3 loop spans 14 amino acids. Trimming pared 7 bases from V and 2 bases from J, leaving 13 bases between. In germline, CDR1 is SNHLY, CDR2 FYNNEI. Using reference TRBV2 and TRBJ2-3 for the parts outside the CDR3, the full variable domain is EPEVTQTPSHQVTQMGQEVILRCVPISNHLYFYWYRQILGQKVEFLVSFYNNEISEKSEIFDDQFSVERPDGSNFTLKIRSTKLEDSAMYFCASTYWPNTDTQYFGPGTRLTVL.

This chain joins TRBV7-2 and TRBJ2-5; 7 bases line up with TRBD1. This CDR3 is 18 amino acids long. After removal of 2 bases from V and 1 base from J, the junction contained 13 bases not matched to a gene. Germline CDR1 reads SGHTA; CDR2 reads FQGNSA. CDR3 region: CASSLQSWGTAAQETQYF. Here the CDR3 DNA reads TGTGCCAGCAGCTTACAATCTTGGGGGACAGCGGCCCAAGAGACCCAGTACTTC.

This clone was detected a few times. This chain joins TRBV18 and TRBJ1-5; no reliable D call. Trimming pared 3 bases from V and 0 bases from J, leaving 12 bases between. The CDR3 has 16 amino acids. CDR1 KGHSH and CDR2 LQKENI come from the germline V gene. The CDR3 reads CASSPVGGNSNQPQHF. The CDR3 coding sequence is TGTGCCAGCTCACCTGTAGGAGGGAATAGCAATCAGCCCCAGCATTTT.